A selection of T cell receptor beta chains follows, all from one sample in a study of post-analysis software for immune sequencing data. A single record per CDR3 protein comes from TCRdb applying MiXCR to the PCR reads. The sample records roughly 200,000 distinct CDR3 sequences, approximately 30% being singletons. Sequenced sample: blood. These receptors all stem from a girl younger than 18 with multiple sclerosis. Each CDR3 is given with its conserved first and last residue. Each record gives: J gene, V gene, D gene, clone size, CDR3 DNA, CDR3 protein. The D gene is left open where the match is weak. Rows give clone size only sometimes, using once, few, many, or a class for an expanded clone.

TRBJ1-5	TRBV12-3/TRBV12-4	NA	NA	TGTGCCAGCAGTAGGGGGACACCGTATAGCAATCAGCCCCAGCATTTT	CASSRGTPYSNQPQHF
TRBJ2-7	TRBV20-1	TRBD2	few	TGCAGTGCTAGAAGGACTAGCGGGGCCTACGAGCAGTACTTC	CSARRTSGAYEQYF
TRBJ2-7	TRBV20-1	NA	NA	TGCAGTGCTAGAGAAGAAGAGCGGCTCTCCTACGAGCAGTACTTC	CSAREEERLSYEQYF
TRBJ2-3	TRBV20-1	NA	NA	TGCAGTGCTGGGTGGTCCGGGGGCACAGATACGCAGTATTTT	CSAGWSGGTDTQYF
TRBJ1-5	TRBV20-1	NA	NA	TGCAGTGCTAGGACAGTCAATCAGCCCCAGCATTTT	CSARTVNQPQHF
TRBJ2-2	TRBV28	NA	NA	TGTGCCAGCAGTTTAGGAGGGGTGGACACCGGGGAGCTGTTTTTT	CASSLGGVDTGELFF
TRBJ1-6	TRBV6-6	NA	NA	TGTGCCAGCAGGGGTAGGGAGGGGTCCTCACCCCTCCACTTT	CASRGREGSSPLHF
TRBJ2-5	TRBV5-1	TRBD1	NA	TGCGCCAGCAGCATTGGACAGGGGTTTTACGAGACCCAGTACTTC	CASSIGQGFYETQYF
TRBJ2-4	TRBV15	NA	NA	TGTGCCACCAGCAGAGGGGGGGAGGAGCAGTACTTC	CATSRGGEEQYF
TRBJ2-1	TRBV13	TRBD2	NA	TGTGCCAGCAGCTCGGGGACTAGCGGGGCCCATGAGCAGTTCTTC	CASSSGTSGAHEQFF
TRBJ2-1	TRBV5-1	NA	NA	TGCGCCAGCGGAAGGGGGGCTAGCGTAGCCTACAATGAGCAGTTCTTC	CASGRGASVAYNEQFF
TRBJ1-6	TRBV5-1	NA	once	TGCGCCAGCAGCCCGATGGGGGGGGTGACCTCACCCCTCCACTTT	CASSPMGGVTSPLHF
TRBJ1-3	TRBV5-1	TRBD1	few	TGCGCCAGCAGCTTGGAGGGACAGCGCTCTGGAAACACCATATATTTT	CASSLEGQRSGNTIYF
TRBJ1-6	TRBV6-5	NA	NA	TGTGCCAGCAGGGCAACCTATAATTCACCCCTCCACTTT	CASRATYNSPLHF
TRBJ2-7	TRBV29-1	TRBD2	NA	TGCAGCGTCCGGACTAGCGGGAGTCGTGGCGAGCAGTACTTC	CSVRTSGSRGEQYF
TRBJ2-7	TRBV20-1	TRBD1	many	TGCAGTGCTAGGGACAGGGCAGCCTACGAGCAGTACTTC	CSARDRAAYEQYF
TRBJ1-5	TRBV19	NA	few	TGTGCCAGTAGTCTCCGGATGAATCAGCCCCAGCATTTT	CASSLRMNQPQHF
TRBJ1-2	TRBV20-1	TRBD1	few	TGCAGTGCTCACACGACAGGGATTTCCTGTGGCTACACCTTC	CSAHTTGISCGYTF
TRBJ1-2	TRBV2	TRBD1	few	TGTGCCAGCAGGATACAGGGGGCTCGCGGCTATGGCTACACCTTC	CASRIQGARGYGYTF
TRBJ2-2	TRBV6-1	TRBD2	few	TGTGCCAGCAGCTTCGGGACTAGCGGGAGTGAAAACACCGGGGAGCTGTTTTTT	CASSFGTSGSENTGELFF
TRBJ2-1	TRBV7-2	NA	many	TGTGCCAGCAGCAACCGACGGTACAATGAGCAGTTCTTC	CASSNRRYNEQFF
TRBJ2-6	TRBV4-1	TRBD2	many	TGCGCCAGCAGCCACCCCGGGACTACTGGGGCCAACGTCCTGACTTTC	CASSHPGTTGANVLTF
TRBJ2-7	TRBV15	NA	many	TGTGCCACGTCGCCATTAACAGGGACGTACGAGCAGTACTTC	CATSPLTGTYEQYF
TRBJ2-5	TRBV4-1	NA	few	TGCGCCAGCAGCCAAGCCCAGCGGAAGGGAGAGACCCAGTACTTC	CASSQAQRKGETQYF
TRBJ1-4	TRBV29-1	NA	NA	TGCAGCGTTGGTTCGGGGCGGGAAAAACTGTTTTTT	CSVGSGREKLFF
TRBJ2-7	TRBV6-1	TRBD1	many	TGTGCCAGCAGTACCCGGGACAGGTACTACGAGCAGTACTTC	CASSTRDRYYEQYF
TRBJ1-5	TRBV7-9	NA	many	TGTGCCAGCAGCTTAGGGCGGGACCATCAGCCCCAGCATTTT	CASSLGRDHQPQHF
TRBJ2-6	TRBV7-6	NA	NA	TGTGCCAGCAGCTTAATGGGGTCGGGGGCCAACGTCCTGACTTTC	CASSLMGSGANVLTF
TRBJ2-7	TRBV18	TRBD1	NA	TGTGCCAGCTCACCAGGACAGGGCTACTACGAGCAGTACTTC	CASSPGQGYYEQYF
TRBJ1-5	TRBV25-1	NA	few	TGTGCCAGCAGTGAAGGTTGGGGAGGCAATCAGCCCCAGCATTTT	CASSEGWGGNQPQHF
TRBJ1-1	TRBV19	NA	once	TGTGCCAGTAGTTCAGAGCGGGTGACGAAGGTAAACACTGAAGCTTTCTTT	CASSSERVTKVNTEAFF
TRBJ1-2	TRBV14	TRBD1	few	TGTGCCAGCAGCGAAAGGACAGGGCTATCTAACTATGGCTACACCTTC	CASSERTGLSNYGYTF
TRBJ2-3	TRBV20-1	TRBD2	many	TGCAGTGCTAGTAGTCCTAGCGGGAGCACAGATACGCAGTATTTT	CSASSPSGSTDTQYF
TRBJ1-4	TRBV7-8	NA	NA	TGTGCCAGCAGCTTATCAGGGGCGCGGGAAAAACTGTTTTTT	CASSLSGAREKLFF
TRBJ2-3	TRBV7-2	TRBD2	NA	TGTGCCAGCAGCCTTAGCGGGGGGGCGCCAGATACGCAGTATTTT	CASSLSGGAPDTQYF
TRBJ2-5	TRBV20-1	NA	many	TGCAGTGCTCCCCGGGCCAGTGGGAGAGAGACCCAGTACTTC	CSAPRASGRETQYF
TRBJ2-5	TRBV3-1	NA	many	TGTGCCAGCAGCCAAGAAAGGGCTTATCAAGAGACCCAGTACTTC	CASSQERAYQETQYF
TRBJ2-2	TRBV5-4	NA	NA	TGTGCCAGCAGCTTGGGGGGGAGCTTAAACACCGGGGAGCTGTTTTTT	CASSLGGSLNTGELFF
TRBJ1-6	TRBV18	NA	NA	TGTGCCAGCTCCCGAGGACGGAATTATAATTCACCCCTCCACTTT	CASSRGRNYNSPLHF
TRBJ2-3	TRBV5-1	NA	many	TGCGCCAGCAGCCAAATCTCGGGGGATACGCAGTATTTT	CASSQISGDTQYF
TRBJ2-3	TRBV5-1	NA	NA	TGCGCCAGCAGCGCCCACAGGGAAACGGATACGCAGTATTTT	CASSAHRETDTQYF
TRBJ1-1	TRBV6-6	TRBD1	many	TGTGCCAGCAGTTACTCCAGGGGGCAGAACACTGAAGCTTTCTTT	CASSYSRGQNTEAFF
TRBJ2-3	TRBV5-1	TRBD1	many	TGCGCCAGCAGCCAGGCACAGGGGACAGATACGCAGTATTTT	CASSQAQGTDTQYF
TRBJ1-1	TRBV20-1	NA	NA	TGCAGTGCTGAGGCTACACGGAACACTGAAGCTTTCTTT	CSAEATRNTEAFF
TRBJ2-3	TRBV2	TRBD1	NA	TGTGCCAGCAGCCGCAGGGGGCTTAACACAGGTACGCAGTATTTT	CASSRRGLNTGTQYF
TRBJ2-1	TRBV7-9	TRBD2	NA	TGTGCCAGCAGCTCCTCCGGGGGGGGCAGGATGCAGTTCTTC	CASSSSGGGRMQFF
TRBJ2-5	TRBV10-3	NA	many	TGTGCCATCAGGGGCGACCAAGAGACCCAGTACTTC	CAIRGDQETQYF
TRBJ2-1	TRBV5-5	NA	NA	TGTGCCAGCAGCTTGTTGGTAGGGGGCAATGAGCAGTTCTTC	CASSLLVGGNEQFF
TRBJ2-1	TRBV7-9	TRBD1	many	TGTGCTAAGCAGGGGGCCGGCAATGAGCAGTTCTTC	CAKQGAGNEQFF
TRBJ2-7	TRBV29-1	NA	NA	TGCAGCGTTTTTACCGGGAGCTCCTACGAGCAGTACTTC	CSVFTGSSYEQYF
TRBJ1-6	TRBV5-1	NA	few	TGCGCCAGCAGCTTGGCCAGTATATATAATTCACCCCTCCACTTT	CASSLASIYNSPLHF
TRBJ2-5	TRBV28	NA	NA	TGTGCCAGCAGTTCAAGGAAGTCAGGTCAAGAGACCCAGTACTTC	CASSSRKSGQETQYF
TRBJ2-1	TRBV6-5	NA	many	TGTGCCAGCAGTTACTCGGCCCCCCAAACCTACAATGAGCAGTTCTTC	CASSYSAPQTYNEQFF
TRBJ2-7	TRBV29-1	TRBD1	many	TGCAGCGTTACAGGGGGCGAGAGCTACGAGCAGTACTTC	CSVTGGESYEQYF
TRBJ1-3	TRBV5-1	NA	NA	TGCGCCAGCAGCTTGGAACCCCCACGACAGGACTACTCTGGAAACACCATATATTTT	CASSLEPPRQDYSGNTIYF
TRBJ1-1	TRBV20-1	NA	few	TGCAGTGCTAGAGATAGGAGGGGAAGCACTGAAGCTTTCTTT	CSARDRRGSTEAFF